This entry describes one T cell receptor (beta chain). This clone was seen once. No antigen is known for it. No base qualities exist here, and no much larger clone lies one base off it. There are 13 amino acids in the CDR3, from cysteine to phenylalanine inclusive. Only CDR3 DNA is held: 39 bases, read in frame from base 1. V is cut by 8 bases and J by 2 bases, and the space between the germline ends is 11 bases. The germline V gene (reference sequence) yields MNHEY for CDR1 and SMNVEV for CDR2. This record comes from a study of T cell responses to AZD1222 COVID-19 vaccine (dated by TCRdb to the early 2020s). About the study as a whole: AZD1222 recipients whose second dose came at about 4 weeks and those whose second dose came at about 12 weeks were combined into one group, since spike-specific TCR depth and breadth did not differ between the two schedules. A total of over 230 trial participants underwent TCR sequencing, of whom 207 received two doses of AZD1222 and about 26 received two doses of the MenACWY control vaccine. Enrollment into the trials was organized by age into subgroups of 18-55, 56-69 and 70-plus years, and those subgroups contained approximately 160, 26 and 62 TCR-sequenced participants, respectively.

The CDR3 regions of human TCRbeta chains were analyzed by immunosequencing. The original methods were these. Repertoire TCRs were matched against a reference library of SARS-CoV-2-specific TCRs generated with the MIRA antigen-specificity platform. Breadth meant the fraction of unique TCRs that were SARS-CoV-2-associated, whereas depth meant the fraction of total T cells that were SARS-CoV-2-associated. Using the MIRA data, each spike-specific TCR was mapped to the spike region that the TCR reacts to and placed in a CD4 or CD8 class. Log10-transformed breadth and depth values were compared by one-way ANOVA with Sidak's multiple comparisons tests. Held by TCRdb, this immuneACCESS table contains in-frame sequences only and omits some clones. Under half of the omission traces to an unresolved V gene where checked; the cause of the rest is unknown. The V and J calls and clone size come from that table; D and trimming were worked out from the DNA. The sample table shows about 130,000 clones, and 75% to 90% are seen once. The leading ten clones occupy 1.5% of the sample.

Here is what the overall study found, with its caveats: Only five or six AZD1222 recipients were SARS-CoV-2 seropositive at baseline, limiting conclusions about previously exposed vaccinees. Vaccine-associated CD4 TCRs spanned the whole spike protein, with dominant responses in regions 160-218 and 743-854. Most participants were white British and females outnumbered males, and the authors suggested that clonal diversity may have been underestimated. Because no day 14 peak-response samples were available, repertoires were characterized only after the peak T cell response. In the small 56-69-year group, the increase in depth fell short of significance, most likely because of low power. After two AZD1222 doses, both the breadth and the depth of spike-specific TCRs were significantly higher than at day 0 and than in MenACWY recipients. Reportedly, close to half of the unique spike-specific TCRs recognized epitopes lying outside the regions that are mutated in the B.1.351 and B.1.1.7 variants.

The sample's time point label, decoded: baseline before first vaccination. Vaccinee samples were obtained from the UK trials COV001 and COV002, which included a single-blind randomized controlled phase 2/3 trial of AZD1222 (ChAdOx1 nCoV-19) in healthy adults. For TCRbeta chain sequencing, PBMC samples from trial participants were taken at day 0 and at day 28 after the second dose. The receptor comes from an adult in good health. Sequencing used peripheral blood, obtained on day 0 of AZD1222 vaccination. The chain uses TRBV27 and TRBJ2-3, with no confidently assigned D gene. Read as DNA, the sequence is TGTGCCAGCTGCCCCCGAACCACAGATACGCAGTATTTT. Its product reads: CASCPRTTDTQYF.